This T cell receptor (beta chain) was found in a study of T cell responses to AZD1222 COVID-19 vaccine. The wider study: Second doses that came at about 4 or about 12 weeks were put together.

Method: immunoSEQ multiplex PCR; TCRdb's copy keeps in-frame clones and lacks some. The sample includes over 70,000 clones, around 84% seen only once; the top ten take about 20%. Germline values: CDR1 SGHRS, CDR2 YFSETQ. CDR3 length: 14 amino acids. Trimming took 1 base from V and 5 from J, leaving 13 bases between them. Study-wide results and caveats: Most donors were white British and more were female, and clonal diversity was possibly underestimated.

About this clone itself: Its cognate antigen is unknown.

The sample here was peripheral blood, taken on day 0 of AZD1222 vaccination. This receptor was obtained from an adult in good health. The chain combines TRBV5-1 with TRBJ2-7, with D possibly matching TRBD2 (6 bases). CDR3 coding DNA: TGCGCCAGCAGCTTGCCGGGAGAATGGGACGAGCAGTACTTC. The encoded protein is CASSLPGEWDEQYF.